This T cell receptor (beta chain) was captured in a study of CXCR3-negative and CXCR3-positive naive CD8 T cells. Turning to the study itself: About 135 million TRB reads in total, about 1.5 +/- 0.3 million per library.

Germline values: CDR1 SQVTM, CDR2 ANQGSEA. The CDR3 sequence is 12 residues long. UMI labels and 5' RACE were used to prepare the TRB cDNA libraries. TCRdb reprocessed the 5' RACE reads and stores each CDR3 protein as one record, lacking DNA. Seen in this sample are just under 45,000 distinct CDR3 sequences; the ten most common clones hold 14% to 15%. A remark on this clonotype: Its cognate antigen is unknown.

General observations from the study: In both naive subsets diversity was comparably high, whereas memory CD8+ cells showed much lower diversity.

The V and J genes are TRBV29-1 and TRBJ2-1; the D call of TRBD1 rests on TCRdb alone, since no DNA is present to check it. The sample was memory CD8+ T cells from blood. This TCR was recovered from a human donor in good health. Some clones in this sample may be carry-over from other donors' samples. The CDR3 spells CSVDRGGNEQFF.